These 32 T cell receptor beta chains were all obtained from the same sample, sequenced in a study of T cell responses to AZD1222 COVID-19 vaccine (dated by TCRdb to the early 2020s). Per the publication, the time point label means: baseline before first vaccination. The treatment or condition tag for this specimen amounts to: meningococcal conjugate vaccine given as trial control. Receptors were amplified or captured by the immunoSEQ multiplex PCR assay. The table was pulled from immuneACCESS by TCRdb, which kept in-frame rearrangements only. Such tables lose some clones; where checked, under half of the loss comes from unresolved V genes, and the rest has no known cause. Across this sample there are roughly 90,000 clones, with around 90% seen only once. Of the sample, about 4.9% falls within the top ten clones. The specimen comprised peripheral blood, sampled on day 0 of MenACWY control vaccination. These receptors originate from an adult in good health.

The chain recombines TRBV19 with TRBJ2-7; 8 nucleotides line up with TRBD1. The CDR3 runs to 13 residues. V was clipped by 6 bases and J by 3 bases; unmatched bases: 4. Germline V CDR1 and CDR2: LNHDA, SQIVND (reference sequence). In DNA, the CDR3 is TGTGCCAGTAGCCCCACAGGGGGCTACGAGCAGTACTTC. Translated, it gives CASSPTGGYEQYF.

The genes are TRBV2 and TRBJ1-6, with a weak D call TRBD1 (5 bases). V was clipped by 3 bases and J by 7 bases, with 37 bases between them. This CDR3 has 23 amino acids. The germline CDR1 and CDR2 sequences are SNHLY and FYNNEI. This chain's CDR3 is CASSDGKVMYGGSRMMENSPLHF. The CDR3, as DNA: TGTGCCAGCAGTGATGGCAAAGTGATGTATGGGGGTTCCCGTATGATGGAAAATTCACCCCTCCACTTT.

The chain employs TRBV6-2 or TRBV6-3 and TRBJ1-5; D gene ambiguous. This CDR3 contains 14 residues. Germline values: CDR1 MNHEY, CDR2 SVGEGT. Trimming shortened V by 4 bases and J by 0 bases, and 7 bases separated the two germline ends. Here the CDR3 DNA reads TGTGCCAGCAGTTCGGCGGATAGCAATCAGCCCCAGCATTTT. Protein sequence: CASSSADSNQPQHF.

The chain has TRBV27 and TRBJ2-7, with D uncertain. This CDR3 contains 11 residues. Germline V gene lookup returns CDR1 MNHEY and CDR2 SMNVEV (reference sequence). V was trimmed by 9 bases and J by 6 bases, leaving 12 bases between them. The CDR3 DNA reads as TGTGCCAGTACGGGCTCTGGCGAGCAGTACTTC. Residues: CASTGSGEQYF.

This clone was seen just once. This chain uses TRBV9 with TRBJ2-7; D is possibly TRBD2 (5 bases). V was shortened by 4 bases and J by 7 bases, with 15 bases between the two germline ends. Germline V CDR1 and CDR2: SGDLS, YYNGEE. The CDR3 is made up of 13 amino acids. The CDR3 DNA is TGTGCCAGCAGCCTCCCGGACTCGGGGGAGCAGTACTTC. It translates to CASSLPDSGEQYF.

The gene calls are TRBV7-2 and TRBJ1-1; 7 bases are shared with TRBD1. V shed 1 base, J shed 1 base, and the junction held 6 bases outside the gene matches. The CDR3 length is 16 residues. CDR1 is SGHTA and CDR2 is FQGNSA in the germline V gene. CDR3 DNA: TGTGCCAGCAGCTTAGAGGGGGCAAGACAGAACACTGAAGCTTTCTTT. This sequence encodes CASSLEGARQNTEAFF.

Remarks on this clone: Other nucleotide sequences in the sample specify the same CDR3. The chain couples TRBV30 to TRBJ2-2; D remains ambiguous. The CDR3 totals 13 residues. Per germline, CDR1 GTSNPN and CDR2 SVGIG (reference sequence). V lost 1 base, J lost 2 bases, and 5 bases lay in between. The CDR3 reads CAWSGSNTGELFF. CDR3 coding DNA: TGTGCCTGGAGTGGAAGTAACACCGGGGAGCTGTTTTTT.

The chain joins TRBV3-1 (or the pseudogene TRBV3-2) to TRBJ2-1, with 8 bases aligning to TRBD2. The length of the CDR3 is 17 residues. Per germline, CDR1 LGHDT and CDR2 YNNKEL (reference sequence). The V segment lost 0 bases and the J segment 5 bases; nucleotides outside the gene matches: 9. This CDR3 reads CASSQEQRSGRNNEQFF. CDR3 in DNA: TGTGCCAGCAGCCAAGAGCAGAGGAGCGGGAGAAACAATGAGCAGTTCTTC.

With respect to this clone: The same CDR3 is also encoded by other DNA sequences in this sample. The V call is TRBV12-3 or TRBV12-4, the J call TRBJ2-5; D is uncertain. V was shortened by 3 bases and J by 1 base, with 3 bases between the two germline ends. The CDR3 has 12 residues. The CDR3 bases are TGTGCCAGCAGTTTTCCCCAAGAGACCCAGTACTTC. It specifies CASSFPQETQYF.

The rearrangement joins TRBV5-6 to TRBJ2-1; possible D gene TRBD2, 6 bases. Germline values: CDR1 SGHDT, CDR2 YYEEEE. Trimming pared 2 bases from V and 4 bases from J, leaving 13 bases between. The CDR3 is 15 residues long. CDR3 sequence (DNA): TGTGCCAGCAGCTTCGGGGACTCTTCGTACAATGAGCAGTTCTTC. This encodes CASSFGDSSYNEQFF.

The chain joins TRBV5-1 to TRBJ1-3; TRBD1 matches at 9 bases. Trimming took 2 bases from V and 1 from J; bases not matched to a gene: 1. CDR1 and CDR2 from the germline V gene are SGHRS and YFSETQ. This CDR3 has 15 amino acids. CDR3 loop: CASSLQGASGNTIYF. CDR3 coding DNA: TGCGCCAGCAGCTTACAGGGGGCGTCTGGAAACACCATATATTTT.

The rearrangement uses TRBV2 and TRBJ1-1; no firm D call. CDR3 length: 12 amino acids. The germline gives CDR1 SNHLY, CDR2 FYNNEI. V lost 8 bases and J 0 bases, leaving 7 bases between the germline ends. In nucleotides, the CDR3 is TGTGCCAGCCTGAGGGTGAACACTGAAGCTTTCTTT. Amino acid sequence: CASLRVNTEAFF. The full variable domain, rest sourced from reference TRBV2 and TRBJ1-1, is EPEVTQTPSHQVTQMGQEVILRCVPISNHLYFYWYRQILGQKVEFLVSFYNNEISEKSEIFDDQFSVERPDGSNFTLKIRSTKLEDSAMYFCASLRVNTEAFFGQGTRLTVV.

The chain uses TRBV5-1 and TRBJ2-5, with a weak D call TRBD2 (5 bases). There are 17 residues in the CDR3. Germline-derived CDR1 and CDR2 are SGHRS and YFSETQ. The ends were cut back, 4 bases at V and 1 base at J, with 20 bases in the middle. The CDR3 loop reads CASSPGYIEAVQETQYF. CDR3 coding DNA: TGCGCCAGCAGCCCCGGTTACATCGAAGCGGTCCAAGAGACCCAGTACTTC.

This chain connects TRBV3-1 (or the pseudogene TRBV3-2) to TRBJ1-1, with 7 bases aligning to TRBD1. The CDR3 has 13 residues. Germline CDR1 is LGHDT and CDR2 is YNNKEL (reference sequence). V lost 4 bases, J lost 1 base, and 0 bases stayed unmatched. CDR3 region: CASSRQGNTEAFF. The CDR3, as DNA: TGTGCCAGCAGCCGACAGGGGAACACTGAAGCTTTCTTT.

This clone occurred once. The V call is TRBV18, the J call TRBJ1-6; a weak D match, TRBD1 (6 bases). Germline V gene sequence: CDR1 KGHSH, CDR2 LQKENI. Deletions cut 5 bases from V and 12 bases from J, with 17 bases between. This CDR3 has 14 residues. The CDR3 coding sequence is TGTGCCAGCTCAGCTACAGGGAAGGAGGTACCCCTCCACTTT. Protein product: CASSATGKEVPLHF.

The chain is built from TRBV27 and TRBJ1-6, with unresolved D. The CDR3 is 14 amino acids. Trimming took off 5 bases at V and 9 bases at J, with 14 bases between the two ends. The germline gives CDR1 MNHEY, CDR2 SMNVEV (reference sequence). The chain's CDR3 is CASSPREGLSPLHF. CDR3 coding DNA: TGTGCCAGCAGTCCACGAGAAGGCCTTTCACCCCTCCACTTT.

The sample holds one count of this clone. The chain joins TRBV29-1 to TRBJ2-7; maybe TRBD2 (6 bases). Germline V gene sequence: CDR1 SQVTM, CDR2 ANQGSEA. V lost 6 bases and J lost 5, with 17 bases in between. The CDR3 is 13 residues long. The CDR3 reads CSVRQSGSDEQYF. In nucleotides, the CDR3 is TGCAGCGTGCGACAAAGCGGGTCCGACGAGCAGTACTTC.

The sample holds one count of this clone. The V gene is TRBV11-2, the J gene TRBJ1-2; D possibly corresponds to TRBD1 (6 bases). CDR3 length: 15 amino acids. Trimming pared 4 bases from V and 6 bases from J, leaving 18 bases between. Germline lookup yields CDR1 SGHAT and CDR2 FQNNGV. The CDR3 protein is CASSSRAAGGHGYTF. CDR3 nucleotides: TGTGCCAGCAGCTCCCGTGCGGCGGGGGGCCATGGCTACACCTTC.

This clone was detected only once. The chain is built from TRBV28 and TRBJ1-5; D not certain. From germline, CDR1 is MDHEN and CDR2 SYDVKM. The CDR3 is made up of 13 amino acids. The V and J ends lost 10 bases and 11 bases respectively, with 21 bases between them. CDR3 sequence (DNA): TGTGCCACTAAGTCCTCGGGTGTTGAGGCCCAGCATTTT. It is translated as CATKSSGVEAQHF.

The chain uses TRBV19 and TRBJ2-7, with 8 nucleotides matching TRBD1. Germline CDR1 reads LNHDA; CDR2 reads SQIVND (reference sequence). The length of the CDR3 is 14 residues. The trim removed 3 bases at V and 3 bases at J, leaving 4 bases unmatched. CDR3 region: CASSIGTGYYEQYF. The CDR3 coding sequence is TGTGCCAGTAGTATCGGGACAGGATACTACGAGCAGTACTTC.

This chain connects TRBV6-2 or TRBV6-3 to TRBJ2-1; D not resolved. The CDR3 runs 12 residues. The germline V gene has CDR1 MNHEY and CDR2 SVGEGT. Trimming removed 2 bases at V and 9 bases at J, with 8 bases between. The CDR3 sequence: CASSYGVGEQFF. For the CDR3, the DNA is TGTGCCAGCAGTTACGGGGTTGGTGAGCAGTTCTTC.

J is TRBJ2-3 and V is TRBV10-3; no clear D gene. This CDR3 region has 13 residues. The V and J ends lost 3 bases and 2 bases respectively, with 6 bases between them. Germline V gene data show CDR1 as ENHRY and CDR2 as SYGVKD. This CDR3 reads CAISDGFTDTQYF. CDR3 DNA sequence: TGTGCCATCAGTGATGGGTTCACAGATACGCAGTATTTT.

The chain uses TRBV30 and TRBJ1-5; a possible D gene is TRBD1 (5 bases). The CDR3 spans 13 residues. CDR1 and CDR2 from the germline V gene are GTSNPN and SVGIG (reference sequence). Trimming took off 7 bases at V and 4 bases at J, with 14 bases between the two ends. The CDR3 bases are TGTGCCTTTGGTCGAGGGGAAAATCAGCCCCAGCATTTT. Translating gives CAFGRGENQPQHF.

The gene calls are TRBV7-6 and TRBJ2-1, with D possibly being TRBD1 or TRBD2 (5 bases each). The V end was cut by 5 bases, the J end by 10 bases, with 24 bases between. In germline, CDR1 is SGHVS, CDR2 FNYEAQ. CDR3 length: 16 amino acids. The CDR3 DNA reads as TGTGCCAGCAGCACCTCAAAGGGACCAGCCTCCGGGGAGCAGTTCTTC. Protein sequence: CASSTSKGPASGEQFF.

The chain has TRBV6-5 and TRBJ1-1, with TRBD1 as a possible D gene (5 bases). Germline values: CDR1 MNHEY, CDR2 SVGAGI. The CDR3 is made up of 13 amino acids. Trimming removed 4 bases from V and 3 bases from J, with 9 bases in between. The chain's CDR3 is CASSSGGHTEAFF. CDR3 DNA: TGTGCCAGCAGTTCGGGGGGTCACACTGAAGCTTTCTTT.

This chain uses TRBV7-3 with TRBJ2-1, with 7 nucleotides matching TRBD1. Germline V gene sequence: CDR1 SGHTA, CDR2 FQGTGA. This CDR3 is 16 amino acids long. The J segment lost 3 bases and the V segment lost 5 bases, leaving 10 bases of the junction unmatched. The chain's CDR3 is CASSRDSVLDYNEQFF. CDR3 in DNA: TGTGCCAGCAGCCGGGACAGCGTTTTGGACTACAATGAGCAGTTCTTC.

This sequence joins TRBV27 and TRBJ2-3; no clear D. Germline-derived CDR1 and CDR2 are MNHEY and SMNVEV (reference sequence). This CDR3 is built from 12 residues. V was shortened by 5 bases and J by 13 bases, with 16 bases between the two germline ends. The CDR3 spells CASSRGRTAEYF. CDR3 DNA: TGTGCCAGCAGTCGAGGTCGGACCGCTGAGTATTTT.

The chain uses TRBV29-1 and TRBJ2-1, with a tentative D call TRBD2 (6 bases). The CDR3 runs 11 residues. In germline, CDR1 is SQVTM, CDR2 ANQGSEA. Trimming left V 7 bases short and J 16 bases short, with 20 bases between. Here the CDR3 DNA reads TGCAGCGGAAGCCAGGGAGGTTGGTTATTCTTC. Translated: CSGSQGGWLFF.

The chain is built from TRBV19 and TRBJ1-3; D gene uncertain. V dropped 6 bases and J dropped 0 bases, with 6 bases sitting between them. Germline V gene sequence: CDR1 LNHDA, CDR2 SQIVND (reference sequence). The CDR3 totals 13 residues. CDR3 residues: CASREASGNTIYF. Written as DNA, the CDR3 is TGTGCCAGTAGGGAGGCCTCTGGAAACACCATATATTTT.

The V gene is TRBV5-1, the J gene TRBJ2-3, with D perhaps TRBD1 (8 bases). Trimming pared 4 bases from V and 3 bases from J, leaving 39 bases between. Germline V gene sequence: CDR1 SGHRS, CDR2 YFSETQ. The CDR3 is 23 amino acids. The CDR3 region is CASSARLGTGSLAGVSGTDTQYF. CDR3 DNA: TGCGCCAGCAGCGCCCGTTTGGGGACAGGTAGTCTGGCGGGAGTATCGGGAACAGATACGCAGTATTTT.

As regards this clone: Other DNA sequences in the sample encode the same CDR3. The CDR3, as DNA: TGTGCCAGCAGCTTGGACAATGAGCAGTTCTTC. This encodes CASSLDNEQFF. The chain couples TRBV11-1 to TRBJ2-1; D not certain. Germline lookup yields CDR1 SGHAT and CDR2 FQDESV (reference sequence). The CDR3 extends over 11 amino acids. Trimming stripped 3 bases from V and 5 bases from J, with 2 bases between.

The chain has TRBV9 and TRBJ1-2, with no clear D. This CDR3 is 11 amino acids long. V dropped 0 bases and J dropped 5 bases, with 2 bases sitting between them. CDR1 and CDR2 from the germline V gene are SGDLS and YYNGEE. CDR3 amino acids: CASSVGYGYTF. Written as DNA, the CDR3 is TGTGCCAGCAGCGTAGGATATGGCTACACCTTC.